One and the same sample provided the 29 T cell receptor beta chains below, sequenced in a study of T cell repertoires in cytomegalovirus infection. One entry per CDR3 protein, called by TCRdb with MiXCR from the reads. The sample shows about 460,000 distinct CDR3 sequences, approximately 11% of them seen only once. The sample taken for sequencing was PBMCs. The receptors were gathered from a human donor in good health (CMV status not recorded). Some clones in this sample may be carry-over from other donors' samples.

The chain has TRBV6-1 and TRBJ1-2; D is possibly TRBD1 (6 bases). The CDR3 runs to 12 residues. Germline CDR1 MNHNS, CDR2 SASEGT. Trimming removed 8 bases from V and 7 bases from J, with 14 bases in between. CDR3 DNA sequence: TGTGCCAGCGGTGGGGGGCCTGGTGGCTACACCTTC. Its translation: CASGGGPGGYTF.

This clonotype turned up a few times. This chain uses TRBV15 with TRBJ1-3; D is possibly TRBD1 (5 bases). This CDR3 contains 15 residues. CDR1 LNHNV and CDR2 YYDKDF come from the germline V gene (reference sequence). V shed 5 bases and J shed 4 bases, with 15 bases lying between them. As DNA, the CDR3 is TGTGCCACCAGCGGCCCCGGGGGACGGGGAAACACCATATATTTT. This gives the protein CATSGPGGRGNTIYF.

This clonotype was seen repeatedly, ten times or more. The rearrangement uses TRBV3-1 and TRBJ1-6; no reliable D call. With 1 base removed from V and 8 bases from J, the gap between germline ends came to 9 bases. The germline V gene has CDR1 LGHDT and CDR2 YNNKEL (reference sequence). This CDR3 spans 14 amino acids. CDR3: CASSQGGYYSPLHF. The CDR3 region has the DNA TGTGCCAGCAGCCAAGGAGGATACTATTCACCCCTCCACTTT.

The chain couples TRBV9 to TRBJ2-7; TRBD2 matches 12 bases. The CDR3 is 15 residues long. The V and J ends lost 3 bases and 7 bases, in that order; junction bases with no gene match: 8. CDR1 SGDLS and CDR2 YYNGEE come from the germline V gene. In DNA, the CDR3 is TGTGCCAGCAGCGCTACTAGCGGGAGGTCGAGGGAGCAGTACTTC. Protein: CASSATSGRSREQYF. Full variable domain (missing parts from reference TRBV9 and TRBJ2-7): DSGVTQTPKHLITATGQRVTLRCSPRSGDLSVYWYQQSLDQGLQFLIQYYNGEERAKGNILERFSAQQFPDLHSELNLSSLELGDSALYFCASSATSGRSREQYFGPGTRLTVT.

This clonotype has at least ten counts. This chain joins TRBV7-2 and TRBJ2-2; the D gene is possibly TRBD1 (6 bases). V shed 1 base and J shed 1 base, with 10 bases lying between them. The CDR3 length is 16 residues. The germline gives CDR1 SGHTA, CDR2 FQGNSA. The CDR3 protein is CASSLGGRLNTGELFF. Written as DNA, the CDR3 is TGTGCCAGCAGCTTAGGGGGGCGGTTGAACACCGGGGAGCTGTTTTTT.

This clonotype has a handful of counts. The V gene is TRBV28, the J gene TRBJ1-4; the D is unclear. Per the germline V gene, CDR1 is MDHEN and CDR2 is SYDVKM. V dropped 2 bases and J dropped 7 bases, with 17 bases sitting between them. The CDR3 is made up of 16 amino acids. The chain's CDR3 is CASSLSGHPRGEKLFF. The CDR3, as DNA: TGTGCCAGCAGTTTAAGTGGGCACCCAAGAGGTGAAAAACTGTTTTTT.

Ten or more counts support this clonotype. The chain employs TRBV28 and TRBJ2-3; D remains unclear. The germline V gene encodes CDR1 MDHEN and CDR2 SYDVKM. The ends were cut back, 11 bases at V and 1 base at J, with 7 bases in the middle. The CDR3 runs 11 residues. DNA for the CDR3: TGTGCCCTTAGAGGCACAGATACGCAGTATTTT. Its translation: CALRGTDTQYF. Full variable domain (missing parts from reference TRBV28 and TRBJ2-3): DVKVTQSSRYLVKRTGEKVFLECVQDMDHENMFWYRQDPGLGLRLIYFSYDVKMKEKGDIPEGYSVSREKKERFSLILESASTNQTSMYLCALRGTDTQYFGPGTRLTVL.

The chain uses TRBV20-1 and TRBJ1-1, with a possible D match to TRBD1 (5 bases). Germline V gene data show CDR1 as DFQATT and CDR2 as SNEGSKA (reference sequence). This CDR3 comprises 12 residues. With 6 bases removed from V and 0 bases from J, the gap between germline ends came to 8 bases. The CDR3 is CSANRMNTEAFF. CDR3 coding DNA: TGCAGTGCAAACAGGATGAACACTGAAGCTTTCTTT.

This clonotype has only a few counts. The V call is TRBV24-1, the J call TRBJ2-1, with a tentative D call TRBD2 (5 bases). Germline lookup yields CDR1 KGHDR and CDR2 SFDVKD. The CDR3 is 16 amino acids. Trimming left V 4 bases short and J 0 bases short, with 12 bases between. The CDR3 loop is CATSERGLSSYNEQFF. The DNA for the CDR3 is TGTGCCACCAGTGAACGCGGACTGAGCTCCTACAATGAGCAGTTCTTC.

This chain links TRBV27 with TRBJ2-3; D is unclear. The CDR3 loop spans 14 amino acids. From germline, CDR1 is MNHEY and CDR2 SMNVEV (reference sequence). Trimming removed 5 bases at V and 4 bases at J, with 13 bases between. The CDR3 region is CASSPFIIADTQYF. The CDR3 region has the DNA TGTGCCAGCAGTCCTTTTATAATTGCAGATACGCAGTATTTT.

This clonotype was counted many times. The V gene is TRBV27, the J gene TRBJ2-5, with TRBD2 identical over 9 bases. The CDR3 runs to 17 residues. Unmatched junction bases numbered 14, after V lost 4 bases and J lost 5 bases. In germline, CDR1 is MNHEY, CDR2 SMNVEV (reference sequence). DNA for the CDR3: TGTGCCAGCAGTTCCCTGACGGGACTAGCTCTCGGGGAGACCCAGTACTTC. Its protein is CASSSLTGLALGETQYF.

This clonotype was recorded at least ten times. The chain carries TRBV7-7 and TRBJ2-3; TRBD2 matches at 8 bases. Trimming cost V 4 bases and J 0 bases; bases outside gene matches: 3. Germline V gene data show CDR1 as SSHAT and CDR2 as FNYEAQ (reference sequence). The length of the CDR3 is 15 residues. The CDR3 DNA sequence: TGTGCCAGCAGCTCTAGCGGGCTTAGCACAGATACGCAGTATTTT. This gives the protein CASSSSGLSTDTQYF.

The DNA of the CDR3 is TGTGCCAGCACCGGGAGGGGCGCGGGTGAAAAACTGTTTTTT. Protein product: CASTGRGAGEKLFF. This rearrangement joins TRBV12-3 or TRBV12-4 to TRBJ1-4, with D perhaps TRBD1 (5 bases). The CDR3 has 14 amino acids. V was pared by 7 bases and J by 7 bases, with 16 bases between.

V usage is TRBV5-4 and J usage is TRBJ2-2; 11 bases map to TRBD1. Germline V gene lookup returns CDR1 SGHNT and CDR2 YYREEE (reference sequence). J gave up 6 bases and V 0 bases, and 4 bases lay outside the gene matches. This CDR3 is 16 amino acids long. CDR3 residues: CASSLAGQGGAGELFF. CDR3 DNA sequence: TGTGCCAGCAGCTTGGCGGGACAGGGGGGCGCCGGGGAGCTGTTTTTT.

This clonotype was counted at least ten times. The chain recombines TRBV7-2 with TRBJ1-4; 8 bases fit TRBD1. V was clipped by 3 bases and J by 7 bases; unmatched bases: 7. Looked up from germline, CDR1 is SGHTA and CDR2 is FQGNSA. CDR3 size: 15 residues. CDR3 DNA sequence: TGTGCCAGCAGCTTTCAGGGGGCGCAGGGTGAAAAACTGTTTTTT. This sequence encodes CASSFQGAQGEKLFF.

This clonotype was seen repeatedly, ten times or more. The chain couples TRBV6-5 to TRBJ2-4; TRBD1 might be the D (5 bases). The CDR3 loop spans 15 amino acids. Germline CDR1 and CDR2: MNHEY and SVGAGI. V lost 5 bases, J lost 4 bases, and 15 bases lay in between. The CDR3 sequence: CASSPRAGRKNIQYF. The CDR3 DNA sequence: TGTGCCAGCAGTCCCAGGGCAGGGCGAAAAAACATTCAGTACTTC.

This clonotype appeared a few times. V usage is TRBV20-1 and J usage is TRBJ2-2; TRBD2 aligns across 7 bases. There are 15 residues in the CDR3. J was trimmed by 5 bases and V by 5 bases; bases with no gene match: 11. Germline V CDR1 and CDR2: DFQATT, SNEGSKA (reference sequence). CDR3 amino acids: CSAPPASGGTGELFF. The CDR3 DNA reads TGCAGTGCTCCCCCGGCTAGCGGAGGAACCGGGGAGCTGTTTTTT.

This clonotype appeared a single time. The chain has TRBV29-1 and TRBJ1-1; D is unclear. V lost 8 bases to trimming and J lost 4 bases, with 17 bases between them. The CDR3 is 13 residues long. The germline CDR1 and CDR2 sequences are SQVTM and ANQGSEA. DNA of the CDR3: TGCAGCTCCTACTCCCAGCTGGGCACTGAAGCTTTCTTT. Its translation is CSSYSQLGTEAFF.

In this sample, this clonotype turned up a few times. The V call is TRBV11-3, the J call TRBJ2-1; 8 bases match TRBD2. The CDR3 totals 15 residues. V lost 5 bases to trimming and J lost 1 base; unmatched junction nucleotides: 4. Germline V gene data show CDR1 as SGHNT and CDR2 as YENEEA. The CDR3 DNA follows: TGTGCCAGCAGCGGGGCGGGGGGTTCCTACAATGAGCAGTTCTTC. Translated: CASSGAGGSYNEQFF.

This clonotype has a handful of counts. The chain recombines TRBV15 with TRBJ1-6; no clear D. Germline values: CDR1 LNHNV, CDR2 YYDKDF (reference sequence). There are 13 residues in the CDR3. Between the trimmed V and J ends, which lost 5 bases and 9 bases, there was a span of 11 bases. CDR3 nucleotide sequence: TGTGCCACCAGCGTAAGACGCTCTTCACCCCTCCACTTT. This sequence encodes CATSVRRSSPLHF.

The sample holds many counts of this clonotype. The rearrangement uses TRBV9 and TRBJ1-5; D unresolved. The V and J ends lost 0 bases and 7 bases respectively, with 8 bases between them. CDR3 length: 13 residues. The germline V gene has CDR1 SGDLS and CDR2 YYNGEE. The CDR3 region is CASSVGLKQPQHF. The DNA of the CDR3 is TGTGCCAGCAGCGTAGGACTTAAACAGCCCCAGCATTTT.

This clonotype appeared many times. The rearrangement joins TRBV19 to TRBJ2-2; D possibly corresponds to TRBD1 (5 bases). CDR1 is LNHDA and CDR2 is SQIVND in the germline V gene (reference sequence). The CDR3 runs to 16 residues. V gave up 6 bases and J gave up 0 bases, with 14 bases separating them. The CDR3 loop reads CASSLSRAANTGELFF. The CDR3 DNA reads as TGTGCCAGTAGCCTCTCCAGGGCGGCGAACACCGGGGAGCTGTTTTTT.

This clonotype was seen more than once but under ten times. The chain employs TRBV10-2 and TRBJ1-1, with D possibly TRBD1 on 6 matching bases. Trimming left V 10 bases short and J 8 bases short, with 14 bases between. The CDR3 has 11 amino acids. Germline V gene sequence: CDR1 WSHSY, CDR2 SAAADI. The CDR3 DNA reads TGCGCCACACAGGGACCCGGGGAAGCTTTCTTT. This sequence encodes CATQGPGEAFF.

The chain links TRBV28 to TRBJ2-2; no reliable D call. The V gene's germline CDR1 is MDHEN and CDR2 SYDVKM. Trimming pared 8 bases from V and 4 bases from J, leaving 17 bases between. This CDR3 region has 15 residues. The CDR3 DNA follows: TGTGCCAGCTGTGCGGACGTTGGATCCACCGGGGAGCTGTTTTTT. It specifies CASCADVGSTGELFF.

This clonotype showed up many times. The CDR3 sequence: CSVAQGPLAYGYTF. The CDR3, as DNA: TGCAGCGTTGCACAGGGTCCCCTCGCCTATGGCTACACCTTC. V usage is TRBV29-1 and J usage is TRBJ1-2; D is possibly TRBD1 (6 bases). This CDR3 region has 14 residues. Trimming left V 4 bases short and J 4 bases short, with 16 bases between. Germline lookup yields CDR1 SQVTM and CDR2 ANQGSEA.

This clonotype has ten or more counts. The chain combines TRBV12-3 or TRBV12-4 with TRBJ1-1, with D possibly matching TRBD1 (6 bases). This CDR3 spans 14 amino acids. The V end lost 3 bases, the J end lost 4 bases, and 12 bases lay between the germline ends. The CDR3 region is CASSFRGDGTEAFF. The CDR3 DNA reads TGTGCCAGCAGTTTTAGGGGGGACGGCACTGAAGCTTTCTTT.

In its sample, this clonotype was seen many times. The V gene is TRBV7-6, the J gene TRBJ2-6; D remains ambiguous. Per the germline V gene, CDR1 is SGHVS and CDR2 is FNYEAQ. The CDR3 has 20 amino acids. V was trimmed by 1 base and J by 0 bases, leaving 19 bases between them. CDR3 sequence (DNA): TGTGCCAGCAGCTTAGGGCCAGGTACCCAGATTGACTCTGGGGCCAACGTCCTGACTTTC. The encoded protein is CASSLGPGTQIDSGANVLTF. The complete variable domain, with remaining parts taken from reference TRBV7-6 and TRBJ2-6, reads GAGVSQSPRYKVTKRGQDVALRCDPISGHVSLYWYRQALGQGPEFLTYFNYEAQQDKSGLPNDRFSAERPEGSISTLTIQRTEQRDSAMYRCASSLGPGTQIDSGANVLTFGAGSRLTVL.

This clonotype was counted only a few times. The J gene is TRBJ2-7, the V gene TRBV20-1; D call uncertain. V gave up 1 base and J gave up 6 bases, with 16 bases separating them. The length of the CDR3 is 14 residues. Per germline, CDR1 DFQATT and CDR2 SNEGSKA (reference sequence). For the CDR3, the DNA is TGCAGTGCTAGAGGGCCTACAGCGTCGAGCGAGCAGTACTTC. Protein sequence: CSARGPTASSEQYF.

The gene calls are TRBV20-1 and TRBJ1-5; D is unresolved. This CDR3 has 13 amino acids. Germline CDR1 and CDR2: DFQATT and SNEGSKA (reference sequence). The V gene lost 5 bases and the J gene lost 4 bases, with 12 bases spanning the gap. This CDR3 reads CSAPGPGNQPQHF. CDR3 bases: TGCAGTGCTCCCGGACCGGGAAATCAGCCCCAGCATTTT.